This T cell receptor beta chain is drawn from a study of blood T cell repertoires in COVID-19 (TCRdb year 2020). Background on the whole study: The collaborator samples originated in the United States, Italy and Spain and spanned the acute and convalescent phases of COVID-19. The prospective study material was composed of cDNA or gDNA derived from T cells, B-cell-depleted T cells, or PBMCs. Subjects who had been exposed to COVID-19, were actively infected with it, or had recovered from it provided the deeply sampled blood TCRbeta repertoires that made up the dataset. The repertoires were released in a freely available public database intended as a resource for research on the immune response to SARS-CoV-2. The samples were drawn from the first 160 participants of the ongoing ImmuneRACE study and from 1,200 or so subjects provided by 6 global collaborators. Sample metadata almost always included a de-identified subject ID, COVID-19 status, age in years and sex. HLA class I and class II types, where available, came from metadata supplied by the sample provider rather than from assay-based typing. What the study reported, not specific to this receptor: Clinical and demographic metadata were provided uncurated, with the amount varying by source and participant.

TCRbeta CDR3 regions were amplified from genomic DNA using the immunoSEQ Assay, a bias-controlled multiplex PCR. Regarding the original processing steps: Within the assay, amplification of reference gene primers was used to estimate how many nucleated cells each sample contained. Sequence reads were collapsed and filtered to measure the absolute abundance of every unique TCRbeta CDR3 rearrangement. For each sample, productive Simpson clonality was calculated as the square root of Simpson's diversity index across productive rearrangements. In TCRdb, the immuneACCESS table is reduced to in-frame sequences with V and J assigned. These tables do not hold every clone; where another copy was compared, an unresolved V gene accounts for under half, and the others remain unexplained. The V and J calls and clone size were taken over from that table, and D and trimming were inferred from the DNA. For this sample there are 150,000 to 170,000 clones; 76% appear just once. The ten largest clones capture more than 3% of the sample.

As concerns this clone: Its specific antigen is unknown. The input lacks base qualities; no much larger clone sits a single base away.

Via the germline V gene, CDR1 is SNHLY and CDR2 FYNNEI. V ends up 6 bases short and J 7 bases short, with an unmatched junction base count of 8. The CDR3 holds 16 amino acids from the cysteine to the phenylalanine. Here the CDR3 DNA is all that survives: 48 bases in frame from base 1. Each collaborating institution followed its own protocols to collect whole blood in K2EDTA tubes. For TCRbeta analysis, collaborators shipped samples in one of three forms: frozen whole blood, isolated PBMCs, or DNA extracted from either of those sample types. The sample comprised peripheral blood. The chain uses TRBV2 and TRBJ2-2, with 13 junctional bases fitting TRBD2. The sequence was obtained from a woman older than 75 with acute or convalescent COVID-19. DNA sequence: TGTGCCAGCAGAGCAGGACTAGCGGGAGTTATCGGGGAGCTGTTTTTT. The encoded protein is CASRAGLAGVIGELFF. Reference TRBV2 and TRBJ2-2 proteins supply the regions before and after the CDR3; the full variable domain is: EPEVTQTPSHQVTQMGQEVILRCVPISNHLYFYWYRQILGQKVEFLVSFYNNEISEKSEIFDDQFSVERPDGSNFTLKIRSTKLEDSAMYFCASRAGLAGVIGELFFGEGSRLTVL.